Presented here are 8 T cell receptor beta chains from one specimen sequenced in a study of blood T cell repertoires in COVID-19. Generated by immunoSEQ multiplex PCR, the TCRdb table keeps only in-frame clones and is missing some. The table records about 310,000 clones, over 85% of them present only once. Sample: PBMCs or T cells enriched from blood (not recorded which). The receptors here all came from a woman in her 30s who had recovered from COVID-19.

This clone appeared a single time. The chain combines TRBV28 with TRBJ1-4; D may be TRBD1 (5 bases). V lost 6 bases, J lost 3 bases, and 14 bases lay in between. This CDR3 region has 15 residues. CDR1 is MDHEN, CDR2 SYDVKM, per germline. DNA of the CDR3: TGTGCCAGCAGAAGCCAGGGCGAGGCTAATGAAAAACTGTTTTTT. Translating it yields CASRSQGEANEKLFF.

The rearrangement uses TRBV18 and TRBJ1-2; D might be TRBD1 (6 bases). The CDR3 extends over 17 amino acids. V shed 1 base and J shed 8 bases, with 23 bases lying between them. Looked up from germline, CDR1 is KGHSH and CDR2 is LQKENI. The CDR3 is CASSPQDRLLTSKGYTF. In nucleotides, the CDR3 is TGTGCCAGCTCACCACAGGACAGACTATTAACTTCTAAGGGCTACACCTTC.

The CDR3 here is CASSRTTSGANVLTF. In DNA, the CDR3 is TGTGCCAGCAGTCGCACAACCTCTGGGGCCAACGTCCTGACTTTC. The V call is TRBV6-2 or TRBV6-3, the J call TRBJ2-6; D is uncertain. V lost 5 bases, J lost 0 bases, and 8 bases lay in between. The CDR3 is 15 amino acids. Germline lookup yields CDR1 MNHEY and CDR2 SVGEGT.

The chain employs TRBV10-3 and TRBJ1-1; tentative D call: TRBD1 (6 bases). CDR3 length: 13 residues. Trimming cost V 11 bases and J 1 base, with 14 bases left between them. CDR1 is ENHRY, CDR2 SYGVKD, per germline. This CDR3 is CASQDRKNTEAFF. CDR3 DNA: TGTGCCTCGCAGGACAGAAAGAACACTGAAGCTTTCTTT.

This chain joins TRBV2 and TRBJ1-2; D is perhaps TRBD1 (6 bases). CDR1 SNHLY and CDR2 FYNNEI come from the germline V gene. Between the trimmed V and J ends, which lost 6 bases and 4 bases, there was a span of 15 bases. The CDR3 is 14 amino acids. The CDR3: CASRARDIGYGYTF. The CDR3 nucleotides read TGTGCCAGCAGGGCCAGGGACATAGGCTATGGCTACACCTTC.

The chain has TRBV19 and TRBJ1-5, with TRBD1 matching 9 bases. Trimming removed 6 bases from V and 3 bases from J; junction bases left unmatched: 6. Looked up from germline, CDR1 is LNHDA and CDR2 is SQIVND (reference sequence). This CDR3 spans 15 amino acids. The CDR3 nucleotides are TGTGCCAGTAGCCCGGACAGGGGTTACAATCAGCCCCAGCATTTT. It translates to CASSPDRGYNQPQHF.

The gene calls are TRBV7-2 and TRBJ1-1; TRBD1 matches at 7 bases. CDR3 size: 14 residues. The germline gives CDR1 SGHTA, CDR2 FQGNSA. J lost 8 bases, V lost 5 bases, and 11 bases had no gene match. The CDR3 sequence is CASSLMTGLTEAFF. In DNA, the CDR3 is TGTGCCAGCAGCCTCATGACAGGGTTAACGGAAGCTTTCTTT.

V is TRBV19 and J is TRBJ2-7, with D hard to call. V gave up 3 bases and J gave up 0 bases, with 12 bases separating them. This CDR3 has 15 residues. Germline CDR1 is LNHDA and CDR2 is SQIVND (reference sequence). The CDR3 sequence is CASSIEDYTSYEQYF. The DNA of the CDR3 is TGTGCCAGTAGTATCGAGGATTACACCTCCTACGAGCAGTACTTC.